The 29 T cell receptor beta chains below come from one sample, sequenced in a study of Ad26.COV2.S vaccination and SARS-CoV-2 variants. The treatment here: around 19 received Ad26.COV2.S at low or high dose, single or two shots; about 5 received placebo; per-sample allocation not given. Sampling took place 63 days after the first vaccine or placebo injection. Repertoires were generated with immunoSEQ multiplex PCR, while TCRdb's copy carries only in-frame clones and drops some. In the table there are 350,000 to 500,000 clones, 89% of which are singletons. Specimen: peripheral blood, collected in a trial of Ad26.COV2.S vaccine versus placebo. All receptors come from a person aged 18-65 years who received the Ad26.COV2.S COVID-19 vaccine or a placebo.

The rearrangement links TRBV6-1 to TRBJ1-4; possibly TRBD1 for D (5 bases). CDR3 length: 13 residues. The V and J ends lost 3 bases and 8 bases respectively, with 10 bases between them. Germline loops: CDR1 MNHNS, CDR2 SASEGT. The CDR3 DNA sequence: TGTGCCAGCAGTGACAGGGTGAGGGAAAAACTGTTTTTT. Translation gives CASSDRVREKLFF.

The rearrangement joins TRBV7-2 to TRBJ1-1; D is unclear. The CDR3 is 12 amino acids. V gave up 4 bases and J gave up 9 bases, with 12 bases separating them. The V gene's germline CDR1 is SGHTA and CDR2 FQGNSA. CDR3 sequence reads: CASSSQGYKAFF. The CDR3 DNA sequence: TGTGCCAGCAGCTCCCAAGGGTACAAAGCTTTCTTT.

This chain joins TRBV28 and TRBJ1-1, with 7 bases aligning to TRBD1. V shed 1 base, J shed 12 bases, and the junction held 17 bases outside the gene matches. From germline, CDR1 is MDHEN and CDR2 SYDVKM. The CDR3 contains 16 residues. The DNA for the CDR3 is TGTGCCAGCAGTTTATCGGGCCTAAATCACAGGGGTATCACTTTCTTT. This translates into CASSLSGLNHRGITFF.

This rearrangement joins TRBV10-3 to TRBJ1-4, with TRBD1 as a possible D gene (5 bases). Germline CDR1 and CDR2: ENHRY and SYGVKD. The CDR3 covers 16 residues. The V end was cut by 3 bases, the J end by 4 bases, with 15 bases between. CDR3: CAISEQAGGSNEKLFF. The CDR3 coding sequence is TGTGCCATCAGTGAACAGGCGGGGGGAAGTAATGAAAAACTGTTTTTT.

V is TRBV4-1 and J is TRBJ1-2; no clear D. Germline CDR1 is MGHRA and CDR2 is YSYEKL. The CDR3 is 13 residues long. V lost 0 bases and J 4 bases, leaving 6 bases between the germline ends. The CDR3 coding sequence is TGCGCCAGCAGCCAAGATCCCCGCTATGGCTACACCTTC. It is translated as CASSQDPRYGYTF.

This clone was observed a few times. The V and J genes are TRBV27 and TRBJ1-5, with D hard to call. The CDR3 extends over 14 amino acids. CDR1 and CDR2 (germline): MNHEY, SMNVEV (reference sequence). Trimming left V 0 bases short and J 3 bases short, with 6 bases between. In nucleotides, the CDR3 is TGTGCCAGCAGTTTATCGCATGTCAATCAGCCCCAGCATTTT. Protein: CASSLSHVNQPQHF.

The chain employs TRBV5-8 and TRBJ1-2; unclear D gene. Germline V gene data show CDR1 as SGHTS and CDR2 as YDEGEE. This CDR3 has 14 residues. The V gene lost 4 bases and the J gene lost 4 bases, with 14 bases spanning the gap. DNA of the CDR3: TGTGCCAGCAGCCAGAGGGAATTCGTCTATGGCTACACCTTC. Protein: CASSQREFVYGYTF.

This clone was seen only a few times. The V and J genes are TRBV14 and TRBJ1-3; D unclear. The CDR3 sequence is 14 residues long. Germline loops: CDR1 SGHDN, CDR2 FVKESK. The germline V and J ends were trimmed by 0 bases and 2 bases, with 5 bases remaining between them. The DNA of the CDR3 is TGTGCCAGCAGCCAAGACCCCACTGGAAACACCATATATTTT. Its translation is CASSQDPTGNTIYF.

This chain links TRBV27 with TRBJ1-1; tentative D call: TRBD1 (5 bases). Germline assignment: CDR1 MNHEY and CDR2 SMNVEV (reference sequence). The CDR3 totals 13 residues. V dropped 2 bases and J dropped 4 bases, with 8 bases sitting between them. The CDR3 DNA reads as TGTGCCAGCAGTTTACAGGGAGGCACTGAAGCTTTCTTT. This gives the protein CASSLQGGTEAFF.

The table lists this clone with a few counts. This chain connects TRBV7-9 to TRBJ2-5; 7 bases match TRBD1. The trim removed 5 bases at V and 5 bases at J, leaving 8 bases unmatched. Germline lookup yields CDR1 SEHNR and CDR2 FQNEAQ (reference sequence). The CDR3 spans 14 residues. Here the CDR3 DNA reads TGTGCCAGCAGCGGGTACAGGGGAAGTGAGACCCAGTACTTC. It translates to CASSGYRGSETQYF.

The gene calls are TRBV11-1 and TRBJ2-5, with 9 bases fitting TRBD2. The J segment lost 5 bases and the V segment lost 5 bases, leaving 6 bases of the junction unmatched. Per the germline V gene, CDR1 is SGHAT and CDR2 is FQDESV (reference sequence). CDR3 length: 14 residues. The chain's CDR3 is CASSRRGGAETQYF. The CDR3 region has the DNA TGTGCCAGCAGCAGGCGCGGGGGGGCCGAGACCCAGTACTTC.

The rearrangement links TRBV2 to TRBJ2-7; TRBD1 matches 7 bases. Germline V gene lookup returns CDR1 SNHLY and CDR2 FYNNEI. The CDR3 covers 14 residues. With 7 bases clipped from V and 0 bases from J, the junction kept 6 bases outside the gene matches. The CDR3 DNA sequence: TGTGCCAGCAAGAGGGACAGAAGCTCCTACGAGCAGTACGTC. Amino acid sequence: CASKRDRSSYEQYV.

The chain carries TRBV7-9 and TRBJ2-2; D possibly uses TRBD1 or TRBD2 (7 bases each). The germline V gene has CDR1 SEHNR and CDR2 FQNEAQ (reference sequence). The CDR3 has 16 residues. V gave up 2 bases and J gave up 4 bases, with 14 bases separating them. The DNA of the CDR3 is TGTGCCAGCAGCTTAAACCAGGGGGGGACCACCGGGGAGCTGTTTTTT. It is translated as CASSLNQGGTTGELFF.

The rearrangement joins TRBV5-1 to TRBJ2-7; maybe TRBD1 (5 bases). CDR3 length: 15 amino acids. Germline V gene sequence: CDR1 SGHRS, CDR2 YFSETQ. V shed 1 base and J shed 3 bases, with 14 bases lying between them. CDR3 DNA sequence: TGCGCCAGCAGCTTGTTCCAGGGTGTTCTCTACGAGCAGTACTTC. Its translation: CASSLFQGVLYEQYF.

This chain connects TRBV5-1 to TRBJ2-3; D unresolved. The CDR3 has 14 residues. CDR1 is SGHRS and CDR2 is YFSETQ in the germline V gene. Trimming removed 4 bases from V and 0 bases from J, with 9 bases in between. CDR3 loop: CASSPIDSTDTQYF. CDR3 DNA sequence: TGCGCCAGCAGCCCAATTGACAGCACAGATACGCAGTATTTT.

This chain connects TRBV9 to TRBJ2-1; TRBD2 is a possible D gene (5 bases). There are 15 residues in the CDR3. Germline-derived CDR1 and CDR2 are SGDLS and YYNGEE. V dropped 6 bases and J dropped 1 base, with 14 bases sitting between them. The CDR3 spells CASTLGLASYNEQFF. The CDR3 nucleotides are TGTGCCAGCACCCTCGGACTGGCGTCCTACAATGAGCAGTTCTTC. The variable domain in full, completed from reference TRBV9 and TRBJ2-1, reads DSGVTQTPKHLITATGQRVTLRCSPRSGDLSVYWYQQSLDQGLQFLIQYYNGEERAKGNILERFSAQQFPDLHSELNLSSLELGDSALYFCASTLGLASYNEQFFGPGTRLTVL.

The J gene is TRBJ2-7, the V gene TRBV15, with TRBD2 identical over 12 bases. The CDR3 consists of 17 residues. Trimming at V came to 0 bases and at J to 5 bases, leaving 8 bases not matched to a gene. Germline values: CDR1 LNHNV, CDR2 YYDKDF (reference sequence). CDR3 region: CATSRDFALAGGNEQYV. The CDR3 DNA reads TGTGCCACCAGCAGAGATTTCGCCCTAGCGGGAGGGAACGAGCAGTACGTC.

The V call is TRBV9, the J call TRBJ2-2; TRBD2 aligns across 7 bases. Germline V gene lookup returns CDR1 SGDLS and CDR2 YYNGEE. This CDR3 spans 16 amino acids. V trimming: 0 bases; J trimming: 8 bases; junction bases outside the gene matches: 10. The CDR3 DNA is TGTGCCAGCAGCGTAGGGCTAGCGGCCCCCCTGGGGGAGCTGTTTTTT. Translation gives CASSVGLAAPLGELFF.

The chain employs TRBV7-8 and TRBJ2-3; D uncertain. Germline lookup yields CDR1 SGHVS and CDR2 FQNEAQ. CDR3 length: 16 amino acids. Trimming stripped 2 bases from V and 0 bases from J, with 12 bases between. The CDR3 DNA sequence: TGTGCCAGCAGCTTATTTCGGGTATCTAGCACAGATACGCAGTATTTT. Encoded protein: CASSLFRVSSTDTQYF. The full variable domain, its missing parts supplied by reference TRBV7-8 and TRBJ2-3, is GAGVSQSPRYKVAKRGQDVALRCDPISGHVSLFWYQQALGQGPEFLTYFQNEAQLDKSGLPSDRFFAERPEGSVSTLKIQRTQQEDSAVYLCASSLFRVSSTDTQYFGPGTRLTVL.

This rearrangement joins TRBV15 to TRBJ1-5; D is uncertain. Germline V gives CDR1 LNHNV, CDR2 YYDKDF (reference sequence). This CDR3 spans 12 amino acids. V lost 5 bases and J 7 bases, leaving 9 bases between the germline ends. CDR3 sequence reads: CATSHLNQPQHF. The CDR3 DNA reads TGTGCCACCAGCCATCTGAACCAGCCCCAGCATTTT.

This clone is a singleton in its sample. The chain carries TRBV7-9 and TRBJ1-1; maybe TRBD1 (5 bases). Trimming took 6 bases from V and 3 from J, leaving 14 bases between them. This CDR3 is built from 14 residues. Germline V CDR1 and CDR2: SEHNR, FQNEAQ (reference sequence). CDR3 sequence (DNA): TGTGCCAGCAGGTGGGGGGTGGCGGACACTGAAGCTTTCTTT. Its protein is CASRWGVADTEAFF.

In this sample, this clone turned up once. The chain uses TRBV20-1 and TRBJ1-5, with no clear D. Germline V gene sequence: CDR1 DFQATT, CDR2 SNEGSKA (reference sequence). V lost 3 bases and J lost 1, with 4 bases in between. The CDR3 length is 12 residues. This chain's CDR3 is CSASPSNQPQHF. DNA of the CDR3: TGCAGTGCTAGTCCGAGCAATCAGCCCCAGCATTTT.

The chain combines TRBV5-6 with TRBJ1-1; 7 nucleotides agree with TRBD1. Losses at the gene ends were 0 bases for V and 1 base for J; bases not matched to a gene: 9. CDR1 is SGHDT, CDR2 YYEEEE, per germline. CDR3 length: 17 residues. CDR3 nucleotides: TGTGCCAGCAGCTTGGAGATCTACAGGGGCGAGAACACTGAAGCTTTCTTT. Translating it yields CASSLEIYRGENTEAFF.

V and J are TRBV7-9 and TRBJ2-7; the D call may be TRBD1 or TRBD2 (5 bases each). CDR1 is SEHNR, CDR2 FQNEAQ, per germline (reference sequence). The CDR3 is 15 residues long. V shed 6 bases and J shed 0 bases, with 15 bases lying between them. The CDR3 DNA reads as TGTGCCAGCAGGGCCACCGGGGCACGCTCCTACGAGCAGTACTTC. As protein: CASRATGARSYEQYF.

The chain recombines TRBV4-3 with TRBJ2-1; 8 bases are a match to TRBD2. This CDR3 has 16 residues. Germline lookup yields CDR1 LGHNA and CDR2 YSLEER. V lost 3 bases and J lost 5; bases outside the gene matches: 9. The DNA of the CDR3 is TGCGCCAGCAGCCAGTTTCGGGAGGGCCTAGACAATGAGCAGTTCTTC. This codes for CASSQFREGLDNEQFF.

V and J are TRBV3-1 (or the pseudogene TRBV3-2) and TRBJ2-7; D call uncertain. Germline-derived CDR1 and CDR2 are LGHDT and YNNKEL (reference sequence). With 4 bases removed from V and 3 bases from J, the gap between germline ends came to 13 bases. CDR3 length: 14 residues. The CDR3 loop is CASSRRAYSYEQYF. The CDR3 coding sequence is TGTGCCAGCAGCCGACGGGCGTACAGCTACGAGCAGTACTTC.

The genes are TRBV9 and TRBJ1-5; possible D gene TRBD1, 5 bases. Trimming removed 4 bases at V and 5 bases at J, with 10 bases between. CDR3 length: 13 residues. Germline CDR1 and CDR2: SGDLS and YYNGEE. The CDR3 DNA follows: TGTGCCAGCAGCAGCGGGGGAGATCAGCCCCAGCATTTT. Residues: CASSSGGDQPQHF.

This chain links TRBV7-8 with TRBJ1-4, with D possibly matching TRBD1 (5 bases). V was pared by 7 bases and J by 7 bases, with 13 bases between. Germline V gene lookup returns CDR1 SGHVS and CDR2 FQNEAQ. The CDR3 is made up of 13 amino acids. This chain's CDR3 is CASTPWGSEKLFF. CDR3 DNA sequence: TGTGCCAGCACCCCATGGGGGAGTGAAAAACTGTTTTTT.

The chain joins TRBV19 to TRBJ1-4; D is undetermined. Germline V gives CDR1 LNHDA, CDR2 SQIVND (reference sequence). The CDR3 runs 17 residues. The V end lost 5 bases, the J end lost 6 bases, and 22 bases lay between the germline ends. CDR3 bases: TGTGCCAGTAGTGGCCGGGCCCTCAACCCGGCACATGAAAAACTGTTTTTT. Its protein product is CASSGRALNPAHEKLFF.